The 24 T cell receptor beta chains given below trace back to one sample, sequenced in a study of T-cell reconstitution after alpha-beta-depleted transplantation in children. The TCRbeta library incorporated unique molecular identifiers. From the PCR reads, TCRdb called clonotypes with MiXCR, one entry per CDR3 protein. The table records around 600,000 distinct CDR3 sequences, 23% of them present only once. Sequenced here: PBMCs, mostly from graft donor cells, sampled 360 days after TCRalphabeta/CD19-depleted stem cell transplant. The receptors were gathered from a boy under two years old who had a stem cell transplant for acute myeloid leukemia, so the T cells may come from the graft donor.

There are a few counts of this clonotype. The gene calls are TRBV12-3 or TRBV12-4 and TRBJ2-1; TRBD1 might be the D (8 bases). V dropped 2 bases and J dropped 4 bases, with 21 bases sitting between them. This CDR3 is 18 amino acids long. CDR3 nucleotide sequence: TGTGCCAGCAGTTTATTTGGGAGGGGGACAGGCCAATACAATGAGCAGTTCTTC. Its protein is CASSLFGRGTGQYNEQFF.

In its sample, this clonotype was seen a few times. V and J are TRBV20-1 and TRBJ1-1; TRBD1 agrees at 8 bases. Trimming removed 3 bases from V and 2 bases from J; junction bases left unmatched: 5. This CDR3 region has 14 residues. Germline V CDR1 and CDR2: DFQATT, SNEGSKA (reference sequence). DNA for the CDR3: TGCAGTGCTAGGGACAGGGAAGGAAACACTGAAGCTTTCTTT. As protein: CSARDREGNTEAFF.

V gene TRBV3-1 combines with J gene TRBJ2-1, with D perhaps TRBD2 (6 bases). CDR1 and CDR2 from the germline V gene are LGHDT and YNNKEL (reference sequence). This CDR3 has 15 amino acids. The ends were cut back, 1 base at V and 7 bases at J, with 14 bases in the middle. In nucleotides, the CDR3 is TGTGCCAGCAGCCAAGGACCCAATAGCGGAAATGAGCAGTTCTTC. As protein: CASSQGPNSGNEQFF.

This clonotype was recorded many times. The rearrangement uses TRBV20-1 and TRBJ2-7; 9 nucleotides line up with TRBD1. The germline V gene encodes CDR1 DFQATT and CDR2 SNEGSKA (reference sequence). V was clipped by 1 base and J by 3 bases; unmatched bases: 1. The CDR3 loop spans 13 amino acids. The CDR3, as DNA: TGCAGTGCTAGAGGACAGGGGGACTACGAGCAGTACGTC. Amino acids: CSARGQGDYEQYV.

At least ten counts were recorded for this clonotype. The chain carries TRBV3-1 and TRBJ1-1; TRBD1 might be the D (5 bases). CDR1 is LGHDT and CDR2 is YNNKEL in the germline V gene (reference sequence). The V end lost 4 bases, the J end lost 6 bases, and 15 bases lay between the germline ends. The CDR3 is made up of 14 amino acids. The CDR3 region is CASSPPARGAEAFF. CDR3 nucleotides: TGTGCCAGCAGCCCCCCCGCCCGGGGGGCTGAAGCTTTCTTT.

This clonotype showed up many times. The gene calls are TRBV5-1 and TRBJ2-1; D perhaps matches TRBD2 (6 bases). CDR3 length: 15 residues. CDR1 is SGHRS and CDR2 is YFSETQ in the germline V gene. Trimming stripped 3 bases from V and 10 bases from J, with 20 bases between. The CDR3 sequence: CASSSLGGRQWEQFF. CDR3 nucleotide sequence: TGCGCCAGCAGCTCTCTGGGGGGTCGCCAGTGGGAGCAGTTCTTC.

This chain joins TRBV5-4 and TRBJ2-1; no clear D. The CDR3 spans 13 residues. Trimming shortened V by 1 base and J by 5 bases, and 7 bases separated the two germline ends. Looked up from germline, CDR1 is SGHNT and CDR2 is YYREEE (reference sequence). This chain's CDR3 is CASSLYLNNEQFF. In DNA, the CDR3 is TGTGCCAGCAGCTTGTACTTGAACAATGAGCAGTTCTTC. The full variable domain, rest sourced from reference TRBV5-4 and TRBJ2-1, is ETGVTQSPTHLIKTRGQQVTLRCSSQSGHNTVSWYQQALGQGPQFIFQYYREEENGRGNFPPRFSGLQFPNYSSELNVNALELDDSALYLCASSLYLNNEQFFGPGTRLTVL.

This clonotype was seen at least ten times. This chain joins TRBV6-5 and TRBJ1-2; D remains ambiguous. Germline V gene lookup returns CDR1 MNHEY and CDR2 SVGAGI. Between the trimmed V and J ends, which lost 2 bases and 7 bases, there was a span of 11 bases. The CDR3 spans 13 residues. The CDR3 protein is CASSYKAGRGYTF. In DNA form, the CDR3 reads TGTGCCAGCAGTTACAAGGCCGGGCGTGGCTACACCTTC.

The CDR3 DNA reads as TGTGCCAGCAGTCCCGGGGGGGGAGCGACCTACTACGAGCAGTACTTC. Translation gives CASSPGGGATYYEQYF. The V gene is TRBV6-1, the J gene TRBJ2-7, with 8 bases that match TRBD2. The CDR3 runs to 16 residues. V shed 5 bases, J shed 3 bases, and the junction held 12 bases outside the gene matches. In germline, CDR1 is MNHNS, CDR2 SASEGT.

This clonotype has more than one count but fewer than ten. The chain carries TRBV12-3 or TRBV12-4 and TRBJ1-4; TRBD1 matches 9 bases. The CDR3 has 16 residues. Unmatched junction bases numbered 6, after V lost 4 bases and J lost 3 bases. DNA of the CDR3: TGTGCCAGCAGTTCCTCACAGGGGGCGTCTAATGAAAAACTGTTTTTT. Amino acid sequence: CASSSSQGASNEKLFF.

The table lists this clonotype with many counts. Here the CDR3 reads CASTRQPFSYEQYF. The CDR3 bases are TGTGCCAGCACCAGACAGCCCTTCTCCTACGAGCAGTACTTC. This chain links TRBV6-5 with TRBJ2-7; D might be TRBD1 (5 bases). V shed 7 bases and J shed 0 bases, with 13 bases lying between them. This CDR3 spans 14 amino acids. CDR1 MNHEY and CDR2 SVGAGI come from the germline V gene.

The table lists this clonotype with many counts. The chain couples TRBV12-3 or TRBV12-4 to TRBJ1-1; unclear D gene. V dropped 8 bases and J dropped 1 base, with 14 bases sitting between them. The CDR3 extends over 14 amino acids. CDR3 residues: CASSPPAANTEAFF. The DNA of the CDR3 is TGTGCCAGCTCCCCCCCGGCAGCGAACACTGAAGCTTTCTTT.

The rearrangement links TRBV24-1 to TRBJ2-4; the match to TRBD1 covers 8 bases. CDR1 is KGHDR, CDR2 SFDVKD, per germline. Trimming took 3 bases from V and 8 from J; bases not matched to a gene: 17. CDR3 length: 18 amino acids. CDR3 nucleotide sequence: TGTGCCACCAGTGATGCAACGTCCGGGACAGGAGGCGTCGACATTCAGTACTTC. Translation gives CATSDATSGTGGVDIQYF.

The CDR3 bases are TGCGCCAGCAGCCAAGATGGGGACCCAGGGGGCTCTGAAGCTTTCTTT. It is translated as CASSQDGDPGGSEAFF. The chain joins TRBV4-3 to TRBJ1-1; 8 bases line up with TRBD1. Germline loops: CDR1 LGHNA, CDR2 YSLEER. V dropped 0 bases and J dropped 6; count of bases not matched to a gene: 9. The CDR3 covers 16 residues.

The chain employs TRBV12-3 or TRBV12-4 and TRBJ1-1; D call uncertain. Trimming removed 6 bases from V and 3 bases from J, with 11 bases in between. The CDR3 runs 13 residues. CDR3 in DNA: TGTGCCAGCAGACCCCTACGGGACACTGAAGCTTTCTTT. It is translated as CASRPLRDTEAFF.

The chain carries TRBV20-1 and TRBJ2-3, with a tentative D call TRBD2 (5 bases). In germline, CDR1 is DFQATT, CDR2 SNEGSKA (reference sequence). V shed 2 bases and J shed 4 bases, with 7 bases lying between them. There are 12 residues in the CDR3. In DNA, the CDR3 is TGCAGTGCTAGACTGAGGGCAGATACGCAGTATTTT. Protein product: CSARLRADTQYF.

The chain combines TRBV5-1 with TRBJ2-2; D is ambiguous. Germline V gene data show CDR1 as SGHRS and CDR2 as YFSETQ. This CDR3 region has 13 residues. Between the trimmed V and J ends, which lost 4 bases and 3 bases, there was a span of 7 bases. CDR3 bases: TGCGCCAGCAGCCCCCCGGACACCGGGGAGCTGTTTTTT. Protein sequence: CASSPPDTGELFF.

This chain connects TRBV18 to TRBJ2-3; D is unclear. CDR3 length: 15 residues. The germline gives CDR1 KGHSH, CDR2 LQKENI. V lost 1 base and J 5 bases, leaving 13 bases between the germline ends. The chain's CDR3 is CASSPRPQVGDTQYF. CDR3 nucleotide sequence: TGTGCCAGCTCACCACGCCCCCAGGTAGGAGATACGCAGTATTTT.

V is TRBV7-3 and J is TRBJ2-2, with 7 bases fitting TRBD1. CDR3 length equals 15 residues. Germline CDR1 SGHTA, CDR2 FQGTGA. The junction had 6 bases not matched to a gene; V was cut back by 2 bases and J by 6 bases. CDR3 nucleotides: TGTGCCAGCAGCTTACAAGGGGGCGCATCCGGGGAGCTGTTTTTT. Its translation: CASSLQGGASGELFF.

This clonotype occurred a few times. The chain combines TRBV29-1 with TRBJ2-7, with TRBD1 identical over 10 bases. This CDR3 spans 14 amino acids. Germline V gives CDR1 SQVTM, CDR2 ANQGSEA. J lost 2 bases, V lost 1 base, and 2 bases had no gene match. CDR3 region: CSVEGQGAPYEQYF. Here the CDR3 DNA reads TGCAGCGTTGAAGGACAGGGGGCACCCTACGAGCAGTACTTC.

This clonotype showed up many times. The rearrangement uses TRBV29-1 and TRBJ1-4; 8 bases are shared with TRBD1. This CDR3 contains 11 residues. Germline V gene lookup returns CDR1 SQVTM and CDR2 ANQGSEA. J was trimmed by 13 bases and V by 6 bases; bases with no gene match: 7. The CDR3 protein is CSVDGQGTLFF. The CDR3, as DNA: TGCAGCGTGGACGGACAGGGTACACTGTTTTTT. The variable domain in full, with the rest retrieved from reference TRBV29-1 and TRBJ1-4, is SAVISQKPSRDICQRGTSLTIQCQVDSQVTMMFWYRQQPGQSLTLIATANQGSEATYESGFVIDKFPISRPNLTFSTLTVSNMSPEDSSIYLCSVDGQGTLFFGSGTQLSVL.

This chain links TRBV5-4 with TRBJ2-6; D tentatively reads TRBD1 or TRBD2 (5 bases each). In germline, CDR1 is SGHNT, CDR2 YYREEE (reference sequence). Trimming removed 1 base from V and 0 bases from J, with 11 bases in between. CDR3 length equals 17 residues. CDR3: CASSLPGQSSGANVLTF. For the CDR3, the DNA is TGTGCCAGCAGCTTGCCGGGGCAAAGCTCTGGGGCCAACGTCCTGACTTTC.

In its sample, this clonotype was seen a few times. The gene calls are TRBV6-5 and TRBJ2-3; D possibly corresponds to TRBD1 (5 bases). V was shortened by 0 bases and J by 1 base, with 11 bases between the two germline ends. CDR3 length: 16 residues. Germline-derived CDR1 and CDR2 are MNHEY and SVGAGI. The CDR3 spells CASSYSGHEGTDTQYF. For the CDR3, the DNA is TGTGCCAGCAGTTACTCTGGACATGAGGGCACAGATACGCAGTATTTT.

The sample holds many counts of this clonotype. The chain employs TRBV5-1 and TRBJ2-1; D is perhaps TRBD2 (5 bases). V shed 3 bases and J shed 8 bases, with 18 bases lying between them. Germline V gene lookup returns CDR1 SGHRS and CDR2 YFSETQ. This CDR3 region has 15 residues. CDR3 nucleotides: TGCGCCAGCAGCTCATGGACTGGGCCCGGCGATGAGCAGTTCTTC. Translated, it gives CASSSWTGPGDEQFF. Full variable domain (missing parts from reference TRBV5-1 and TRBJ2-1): KAGVTQTPRYLIKTRGQQVTLSCSPISGHRSVSWYQQTPGQGLQFLFEYFSETQRNKGNFPGRFSGRQFSNSRSEMNVSTLELGDSALYLCASSSWTGPGDEQFFGPGTRLTVL.